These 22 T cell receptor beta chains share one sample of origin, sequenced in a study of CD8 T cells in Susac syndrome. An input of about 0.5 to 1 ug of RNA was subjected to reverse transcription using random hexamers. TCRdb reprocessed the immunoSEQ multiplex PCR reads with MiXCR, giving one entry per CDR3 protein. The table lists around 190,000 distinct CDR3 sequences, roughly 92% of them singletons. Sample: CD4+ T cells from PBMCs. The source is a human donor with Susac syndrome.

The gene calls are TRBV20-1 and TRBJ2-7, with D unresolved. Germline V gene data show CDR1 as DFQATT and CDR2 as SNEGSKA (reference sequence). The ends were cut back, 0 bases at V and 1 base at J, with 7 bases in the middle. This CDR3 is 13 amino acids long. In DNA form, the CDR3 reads TGCAGTGCTAGAGATTTAAGATCCTACGAGCAGTACTTC. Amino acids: CSARDLRSYEQYF.

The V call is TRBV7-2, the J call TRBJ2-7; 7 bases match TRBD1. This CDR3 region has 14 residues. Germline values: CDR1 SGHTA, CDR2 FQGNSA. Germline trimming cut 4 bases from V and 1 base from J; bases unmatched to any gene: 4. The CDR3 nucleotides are TGTGCCAGCAGCTACCACAGGGGATCCTACGAGCAGTACTTC. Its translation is CASSYHRGSYEQYF.

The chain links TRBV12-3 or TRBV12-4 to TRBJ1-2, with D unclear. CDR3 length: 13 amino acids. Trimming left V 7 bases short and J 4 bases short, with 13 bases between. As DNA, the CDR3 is TGTGCCAGCACCACTCTATGGGGCTATGGCTACACCTTC. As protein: CASTTLWGYGYTF.

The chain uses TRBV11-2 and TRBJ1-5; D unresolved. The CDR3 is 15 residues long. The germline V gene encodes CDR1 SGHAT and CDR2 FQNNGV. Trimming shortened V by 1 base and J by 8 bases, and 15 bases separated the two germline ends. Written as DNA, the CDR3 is TGTGCCAGCAGCTTAGGGACCCTAGGGCGGGAGCCCCAGCATTTT. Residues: CASSLGTLGREPQHF.

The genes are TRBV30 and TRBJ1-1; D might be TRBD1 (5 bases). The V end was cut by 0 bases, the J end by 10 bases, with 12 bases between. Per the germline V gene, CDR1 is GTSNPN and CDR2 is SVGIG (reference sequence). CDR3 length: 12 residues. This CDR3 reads CAWSVHGGTAFF. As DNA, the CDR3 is TGTGCCTGGAGTGTACACGGGGGGACAGCTTTCTTT.

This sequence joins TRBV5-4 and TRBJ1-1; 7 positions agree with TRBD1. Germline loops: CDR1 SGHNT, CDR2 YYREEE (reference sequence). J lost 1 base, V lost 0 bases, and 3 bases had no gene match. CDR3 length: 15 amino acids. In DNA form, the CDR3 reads TGTGCCAGCAGCTTGGTCGGGACAGCGAACACTGAAGCTTTCTTT. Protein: CASSLVGTANTEAFF. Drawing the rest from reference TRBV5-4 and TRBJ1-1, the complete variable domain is ETGVTQSPTHLIKTRGQQVTLRCSSQSGHNTVSWYQQALGQGPQFIFQYYREEENGRGNFPPRFSGLQFPNYSSELNVNALELDDSALYLCASSLVGTANTEAFFGQGTRLTVV.

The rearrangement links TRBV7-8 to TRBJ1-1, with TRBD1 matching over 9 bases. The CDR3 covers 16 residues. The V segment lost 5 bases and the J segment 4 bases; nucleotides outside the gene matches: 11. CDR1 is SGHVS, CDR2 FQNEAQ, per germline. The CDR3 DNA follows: TGTGCCAGCAGCCCTGGGGACAGGGCCCATCGCACTGAAGCTTTCTTT. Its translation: CASSPGDRAHRTEAFF.

This CDR3 reads CASSLQRAYPTDTQYF. CDR3 nucleotide sequence: TGTGCCAGCAGCTTGCAGCGGGCGTACCCCACAGATACGCAGTATTTT. The chain recombines TRBV5-6 with TRBJ2-3; perhaps TRBD2 as D (6 bases). Trimming cost V 1 base and J 2 bases, with 14 bases left between them. Looked up from germline, CDR1 is SGHDT and CDR2 is YYEEEE. This CDR3 has 16 residues. Based on the CDR3 plus reference TRBV5-6 and TRBJ2-3, the full variable domain is DAGVTQSPTHLIKTRGQQVTLRCSPKSGHDTVSWYQQALGQGPQFIFQYYEEEERQRGNFPDRFSGHQFPNYSSELNVNALLLGDSALYLCASSLQRAYPTDTQYFGPGTRLTVL.

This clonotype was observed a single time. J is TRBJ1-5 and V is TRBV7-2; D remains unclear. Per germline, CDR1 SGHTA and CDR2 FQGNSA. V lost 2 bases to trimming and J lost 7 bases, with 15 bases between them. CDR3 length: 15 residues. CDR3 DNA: TGTGCCAGCAGCTTAAAGGTCGGAGGCCCACAGCCCCAGCATTTT. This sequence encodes CASSLKVGGPQPQHF.

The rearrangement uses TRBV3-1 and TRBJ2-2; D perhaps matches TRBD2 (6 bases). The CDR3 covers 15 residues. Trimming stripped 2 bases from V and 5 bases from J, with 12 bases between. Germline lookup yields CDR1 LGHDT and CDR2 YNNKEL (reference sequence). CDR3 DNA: TGTGCCAGCAGCCAATTGGATAGCGGAACCGGGGAGCTGTTTTTT. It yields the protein CASSQLDSGTGELFF.

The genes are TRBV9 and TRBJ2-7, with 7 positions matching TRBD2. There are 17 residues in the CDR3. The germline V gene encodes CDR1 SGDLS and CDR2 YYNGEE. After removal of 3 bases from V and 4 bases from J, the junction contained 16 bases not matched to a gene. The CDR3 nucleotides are TGTGCCAGCAGCGCAGGATTGGGGGGGGGTACGAGGTACGAGCAGTACTTC. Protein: CASSAGLGGGTRYEQYF.

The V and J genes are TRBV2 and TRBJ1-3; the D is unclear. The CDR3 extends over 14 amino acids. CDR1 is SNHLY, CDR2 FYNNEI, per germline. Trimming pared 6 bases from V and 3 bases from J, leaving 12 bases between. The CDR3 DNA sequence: TGTGCCAGCAGATTCCTGGAGGGTGGAAACACCATATATTTT. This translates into CASRFLEGGNTIYF.

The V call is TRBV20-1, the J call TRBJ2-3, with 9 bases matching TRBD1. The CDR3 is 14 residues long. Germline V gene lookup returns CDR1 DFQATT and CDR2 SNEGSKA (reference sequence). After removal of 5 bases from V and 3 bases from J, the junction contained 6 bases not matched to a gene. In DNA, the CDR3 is TGCAGTGCTTTGACAGGGGGAAAAACAGATACGCAGTATTTT. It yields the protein CSALTGGKTDTQYF.

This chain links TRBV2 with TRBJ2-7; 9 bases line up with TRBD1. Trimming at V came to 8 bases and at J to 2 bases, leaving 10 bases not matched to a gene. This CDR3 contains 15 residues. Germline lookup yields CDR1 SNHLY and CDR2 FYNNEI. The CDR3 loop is CASGEPGQGTYEQYF. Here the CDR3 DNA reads TGTGCCAGCGGGGAACCGGGACAGGGCACCTACGAGCAGTACTTC.

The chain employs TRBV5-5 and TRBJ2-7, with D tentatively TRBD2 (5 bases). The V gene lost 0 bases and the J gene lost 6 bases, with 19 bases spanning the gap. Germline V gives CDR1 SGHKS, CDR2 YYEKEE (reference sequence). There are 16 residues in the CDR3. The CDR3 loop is CASSLVVHTEGLEQYF. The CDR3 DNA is TGTGCCAGCAGCTTGGTTGTGCACACCGAGGGCCTCGAGCAGTACTTC.

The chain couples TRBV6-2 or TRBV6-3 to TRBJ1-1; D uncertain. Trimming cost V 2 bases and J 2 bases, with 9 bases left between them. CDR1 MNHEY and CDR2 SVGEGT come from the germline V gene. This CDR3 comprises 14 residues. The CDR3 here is CASSYGWGNTEAFF. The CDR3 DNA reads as TGTGCCAGCAGTTACGGGTGGGGAAACACTGAAGCTTTCTTT.

The CDR3 region is CASSANTLEKELFF. CDR3 DNA: TGTGCCAGCAGCGCCAACACCCTCGAGAAGGAACTGTTTTTT. V is TRBV9 and J is TRBJ1-4; unclear D gene. The V gene's germline CDR1 is SGDLS and CDR2 YYNGEE. This CDR3 is 14 amino acids long. The ends were cut back, 3 bases at V and 12 bases at J, with 18 bases in the middle.

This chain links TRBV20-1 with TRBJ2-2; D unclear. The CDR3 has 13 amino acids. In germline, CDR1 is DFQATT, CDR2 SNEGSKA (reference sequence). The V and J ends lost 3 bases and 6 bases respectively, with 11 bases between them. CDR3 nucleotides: TGCAGTGCTAGGGGGTCAGGAGCCGGGGAGCTGTTTTTT. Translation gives CSARGSGAGELFF.

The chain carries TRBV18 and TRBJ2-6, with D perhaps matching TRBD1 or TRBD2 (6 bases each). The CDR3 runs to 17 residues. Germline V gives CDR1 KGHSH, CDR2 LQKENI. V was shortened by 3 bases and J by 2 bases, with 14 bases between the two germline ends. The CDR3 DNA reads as TGTGCCAGCTCACCTCCCATAGGGGGGCCTGGGGCCAACGTCCTGACTTTC. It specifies CASSPPIGGPGANVLTF.

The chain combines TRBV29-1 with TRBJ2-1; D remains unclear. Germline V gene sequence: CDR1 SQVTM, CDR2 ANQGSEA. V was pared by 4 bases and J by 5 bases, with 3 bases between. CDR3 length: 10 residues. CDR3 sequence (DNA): TGCAGCGTTGGCAACAATGAGCAGTTCTTC. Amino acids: CSVGNNEQFF.

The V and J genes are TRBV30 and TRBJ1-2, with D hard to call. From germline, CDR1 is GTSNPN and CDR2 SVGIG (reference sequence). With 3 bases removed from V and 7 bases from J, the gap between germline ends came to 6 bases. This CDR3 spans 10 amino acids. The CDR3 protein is CAWREAGYTF. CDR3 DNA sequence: TGTGCCTGGAGAGAGGCTGGCTACACCTTC.

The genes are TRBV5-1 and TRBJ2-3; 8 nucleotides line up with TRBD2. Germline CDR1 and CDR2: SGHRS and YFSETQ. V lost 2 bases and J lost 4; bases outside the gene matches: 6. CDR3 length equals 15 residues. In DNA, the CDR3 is TGCGCCAGCAGCTTAAGAATAGCGGGGTCAGATACGCAGTATTTT. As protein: CASSLRIAGSDTQYF.